This passage covers 31 T cell receptor beta chains from one sample sequenced in a study of cytomegalovirus exposure and HLA in healthy donors. 60 Vbeta and 13 Jbeta primers were used in PCR. Produced via immunoSEQ multiplex PCR; TCRdb's table is partial and in-frame only. The repertoire shows roughly 200,000 clones; the top ten hold about 1%. The sample taken for sequencing was PBMCs. These receptors all stem from a girl aged 2 to 9 in good health and CMV-seropositive.

This rearrangement joins TRBV5-5 to TRBJ2-7, with 9 bases aligning to TRBD1. The J segment lost 7 bases and the V segment lost 2 bases, leaving 7 bases of the junction unmatched. The CDR3 runs 14 residues. Germline V CDR1 and CDR2: SGHKS, YYEKEE (reference sequence). DNA of the CDR3: TGTGCCAGCAGCTTTCTACAGGGGGCGTGGGAGCAGTACTTC. Translating gives CASSFLQGAWEQYF. Using reference TRBV5-5 and TRBJ2-7 for the parts outside the CDR3, the full variable domain is DAGVTQSPTHLIKTRGQQVTLRCSPISGHKSVSWYQQVLGQGPQFIFQYYEKEERGRGNFPDRFSARQFPNYSSELNVNALLLGDSALYLCASSFLQGAWEQYFGPGTRLTVT.

V gene TRBV19 combines with J gene TRBJ1-2; D perhaps matches TRBD1 (5 bases). The germline V and J ends were trimmed by 3 bases and 3 bases, with 11 bases remaining between them. Germline CDR1 reads LNHDA; CDR2 reads SQIVND (reference sequence). The CDR3 has 14 residues. The CDR3 nucleotides read TGTGCCAGTAGTATTTGGGGCCTCTACTATGGCTACACCTTC. Residues: CASSIWGLYYGYTF. Based on the CDR3 plus reference TRBV19 and TRBJ1-2, the full variable domain is DGGITQSPKYLFRKEGQNVTLSCEQNLNHDAMYWYRQDPGQGLRLIYYSQIVNDFQKGDIAEGYSVSREKKESFPLTVTSAQKNPTAFYLCASSIWGLYYGYTFGSGTRLTVV.

The chain has TRBV14 and TRBJ2-1; maybe TRBD1 (5 bases). Germline V gene lookup returns CDR1 SGHDN and CDR2 FVKESK. CDR3 length: 17 residues. V lost 1 base and J 5 bases, leaving 18 bases between the germline ends. CDR3 protein: CASSQAFDRTTNNEQFF. The CDR3 region has the DNA TGTGCCAGCAGCCAAGCGTTTGACAGAACAACTAACAATGAGCAGTTCTTC.

This sequence joins TRBV28 and TRBJ1-2; TRBD1 aligns across 7 bases. J lost 4 bases, V lost 3 bases, and 8 bases had no gene match. The germline CDR1 and CDR2 sequences are MDHEN and SYDVKM. The CDR3 extends over 15 amino acids. The CDR3 sequence is CASSFNRGAIYGYTF. As DNA, the CDR3 is TGTGCCAGCAGTTTTAACAGGGGAGCAATCTATGGCTACACCTTC.

V gene TRBV4-2 combines with J gene TRBJ2-3; 7 bases match TRBD1. The V gene's germline CDR1 is LGHNA and CDR2 YNFKEQ. The CDR3 runs to 17 residues. The J segment lost 0 bases and the V segment lost 5 bases, leaving 11 bases of the junction unmatched. The chain's CDR3 is CASSISLKDRSTDTQYF. CDR3 DNA: TGTGCCAGCAGCATATCTTTAAAGGACAGGAGCACAGATACGCAGTATTTT.

V and J are TRBV9 and TRBJ2-7; D may be TRBD1 (5 bases). The CDR3 extends over 13 amino acids. Trimming took 0 bases from V and 5 from J, leaving 9 bases between them. Germline CDR1 and CDR2: SGDLS and YYNGEE. Written as DNA, the CDR3 is TGTGCCAGCAGCGTAGGGGGCAGCCACGAGCAGTACTTC. Its translation is CASSVGGSHEQYF. Using reference TRBV9 and TRBJ2-7 for the parts outside the CDR3, the full variable domain is DSGVTQTPKHLITATGQRVTLRCSPRSGDLSVYWYQQSLDQGLQFLIQYYNGEERAKGNILERFSAQQFPDLHSELNLSSLELGDSALYFCASSVGGSHEQYFGPGTRLTVT.

The chain couples TRBV7-8 to TRBJ1-2; the match to TRBD1 covers 10 bases. The J segment lost 7 bases and the V segment lost 1 base, leaving 0 bases of the junction unmatched. CDR1 is SGHVS, CDR2 FQNEAQ, per germline. This CDR3 comprises 13 residues. Here the CDR3 DNA reads TGTGCCAGCAGCTTAGGGACAGGGGGTGGCTACACCTTC. It encodes CASSLGTGGGYTF.

The V gene is TRBV27, the J gene TRBJ2-5; 7 bases are shared with TRBD2. V trimming: 3 bases; J trimming: 3 bases; junction bases outside the gene matches: 13. The CDR3 length is 17 residues. In germline, CDR1 is MNHEY, CDR2 SMNVEV (reference sequence). The CDR3 region has the DNA TGTGCCAGCAGTTTTACAAAAGAGCTAGCGGCAGAAGAGACCCAGTACTTC. Protein product: CASSFTKELAAEETQYF.

The rearrangement uses TRBV5-1 and TRBJ2-2, with 7 bases identical to TRBD1. V gave up 5 bases and J gave up 6 bases; unmatched junction bases: 4. CDR1 is SGHRS and CDR2 is YFSETQ in the germline V gene. The CDR3 sequence is 13 residues long. The CDR3 spells CASRRQGSGELFF. DNA for the CDR3: TGCGCCAGCAGAAGACAGGGATCCGGGGAGCTGTTTTTT.

A note on this clone: Other nucleotide sequences from this sample produce the same CDR3. This chain joins TRBV4-1 and TRBJ2-7; no clear D. In germline, CDR1 is MGHRA, CDR2 YSYEKL. The V end lost 0 bases, the J end lost 4 bases, and 4 bases lay between the germline ends. CDR3 length: 12 residues. CDR3 bases: TGCGCCAGCAGCCAAGATTCGTACGAGCAGTACTTC. This codes for CASSQDSYEQYF.

With respect to this clone: This sample also contains other DNA sequences that code for the same CDR3. The rearrangement uses TRBV27 and TRBJ2-1; 7 bases line up with TRBD2. Germline assignment: CDR1 MNHEY and CDR2 SMNVEV (reference sequence). The CDR3 is made up of 13 amino acids. The junction had 8 bases not matched to a gene; V was cut back by 8 bases and J by 7 bases. The CDR3, as DNA: TGTGCCAGCGGACTAGTCCCATTGAATGAGCAGTTCTTC. Protein sequence: CASGLVPLNEQFF.

V usage is TRBV29-1 and J usage is TRBJ1-2, with D maybe TRBD1 (5 bases). Between the trimmed V and J ends, which lost 4 bases and 2 bases, there was a span of 8 bases. The CDR3 runs to 12 residues. Germline CDR1 is SQVTM and CDR2 is ANQGSEA. This CDR3 is CSVVRENYGYTF. In DNA form, the CDR3 reads TGCAGCGTTGTCAGGGAAAACTATGGCTACACCTTC.

The chain recombines TRBV25-1 with TRBJ1-4, with D possibly matching TRBD1 (5 bases). This CDR3 has 14 residues. CDR1 is MGHDK, CDR2 SYGVNS, per germline. Trimming cost V 1 base and J 10 bases, with 13 bases left between them. CDR3 amino acids: CASSEFKGLGKLFF. Written as DNA, the CDR3 is TGTGCCAGCAGTGAATTTAAGGGGTTGGGAAAACTGTTTTTT.

The rearrangement links TRBV9 to TRBJ2-6, with D uncertain. This CDR3 comprises 15 residues. Trimming pared 0 bases from V and 0 bases from J, leaving 4 bases between. From germline, CDR1 is SGDLS and CDR2 YYNGEE. The CDR3, as DNA: TGTGCCAGCAGCGTAGGACTCTCTGGGGCCAACGTCCTGACTTTC. Translated: CASSVGLSGANVLTF.

This chain joins TRBV6-1 and TRBJ1-5; D is unclear. The V end lost 1 base, the J end lost 6 bases, and 10 bases lay between the germline ends. Per the germline V gene, CDR1 is MNHNS and CDR2 is SASEGT. The CDR3 extends over 14 amino acids. The CDR3 DNA reads as TGTGCCAGCAGTGAAGGGGGAGGGCCTCAGCCCCAGCATTTT. Its translation: CASSEGGGPQPQHF.

This chain links TRBV19 with TRBJ1-5, with 9 bases fitting TRBD1. Germline trimming cut 8 bases from V and 3 bases from J; bases unmatched to any gene: 8. The germline gives CDR1 LNHDA, CDR2 SQIVND (reference sequence). The CDR3 sequence is 15 residues long. The CDR3 protein is CASEPGQGLNQPQHF. CDR3 nucleotides: TGTGCCAGTGAGCCGGGACAGGGCCTCAATCAGCCCCAGCATTTT. The variable domain in full, with the rest retrieved from reference TRBV19 and TRBJ1-5, is DGGITQSPKYLFRKEGQNVTLSCEQNLNHDAMYWYRQDPGQGLRLIYYSQIVNDFQKGDIAEGYSVSREKKESFPLTVTSAQKNPTAFYLCASEPGQGLNQPQHFGDGTRLSIL.

The rearrangement uses TRBV5-1 and TRBJ1-1; the D gene is possibly TRBD1 (5 bases). Germline V gene data show CDR1 as SGHRS and CDR2 as YFSETQ. Trimming stripped 4 bases from V and 6 bases from J, with 25 bases between. This CDR3 is built from 17 residues. DNA of the CDR3: TGCGCCAGCAGCCGTCGCGGCACCCTTGGGGCGATGGCTGAAGCTTTCTTT. As protein: CASSRRGTLGAMAEAFF.

This chain uses TRBV15 with TRBJ2-1, with D possibly being TRBD2 (5 bases). With 0 bases removed from V and 0 bases from J, the gap between germline ends came to 12 bases. Germline V gives CDR1 LNHNV, CDR2 YYDKDF (reference sequence). The CDR3 sequence is 17 residues long. The CDR3 here is CATSRDGRRSSYNEQFF. The CDR3 DNA sequence: TGTGCCACCAGCAGAGACGGACGGAGGAGCTCCTACAATGAGCAGTTCTTC.

V usage is TRBV4-1 and J usage is TRBJ2-3, with a possible D match to TRBD2 (5 bases). Trimming removed 0 bases from V and 1 base from J, with 14 bases in between. The germline V gene encodes CDR1 MGHRA and CDR2 YSYEKL. This CDR3 has 17 residues. CDR3 in amino acids: CASSQDYSSGRTDTQYF. In nucleotides, the CDR3 is TGCGCCAGCAGCCAAGATTATAGCAGCGGCCGCACAGATACGCAGTATTTT.

V usage is TRBV28 and J usage is TRBJ2-5; D might be TRBD1 (6 bases). Germline CDR1 reads MDHEN; CDR2 reads SYDVKM. CDR3 length: 14 amino acids. Trimming cost V 5 bases and J 7 bases, with 17 bases left between them. This chain's CDR3 is CASSIPRTVGTQYF. In DNA, the CDR3 is TGTGCCAGCAGTATCCCCCGGACAGTTGGGACCCAGTACTTC.

With respect to this clone: The junction and the germline gene differ at one end; a read error may be behind it. The chain couples TRBV29-1 to TRBJ2-6; D is possibly TRBD2 (6 bases). CDR3 length: 14 residues. The V gene's germline CDR1 is SQVTM and CDR2 ANQGSEA. CDR3 loop: CSVEGGTGANVLTF. CDR3 nucleotides: TGCAGCGTAGAAGGAGGGACTGGGGCCAACGTCCTGACTTTC.

CDR3 in amino acids: CASSPTSGNSYNEQFF. DNA for the CDR3: TGTGCCAGCAGCCCGACAAGCGGGAACTCCTACAATGAGCAGTTCTTC. This chain uses TRBV7-2 with TRBJ2-1; TRBD2 matches 7 bases. V gave up 5 bases and J gave up 0 bases; unmatched junction bases: 7. Germline V gene lookup returns CDR1 SGHTA and CDR2 FQGNSA. This CDR3 is built from 16 residues.

A word on this clone: Other nucleotide sequences in the sample specify the same CDR3. V gene TRBV27 combines with J gene TRBJ2-7, with D possibly being TRBD1 (5 bases). Trimming left V 6 bases short and J 5 bases short, with 11 bases between. This CDR3 spans 12 amino acids. Germline CDR1 is MNHEY and CDR2 is SMNVEV (reference sequence). The CDR3 DNA sequence: TGTGCCAGCAGGGCAGGGTATAACGAGCAGTACTTC. It is translated as CASRAGYNEQYF.

About this clone: Sequence at one end of the junction differs from germline and may be a read error. The rearrangement joins TRBV7-9 to TRBJ2-7; D could derive from TRBD1 or TRBD2 (6 bases each). In germline, CDR1 is SEHNR, CDR2 FQNEAQ (reference sequence). The CDR3 contains 14 residues. The CDR3 DNA follows: TGTGCCGGCAGCTTAGCGGCAGGGGCCTACGAGCAGTACTTC. Residues: CAGSLAAGAYEQYF.

The chain is built from TRBV5-1 and TRBJ2-1; 10 bases fit TRBD1. With 3 bases clipped from V and 5 bases from J, the junction kept 23 bases outside the gene matches. Germline CDR1 is SGHRS and CDR2 is YFSETQ. The CDR3 runs 21 residues. CDR3 amino acids: CASSSTTHPQIRQGANNEQFF. The CDR3 DNA is TGCGCCAGCAGCTCAACCACCCACCCCCAAATCAGACAGGGGGCGAACAATGAGCAGTTCTTC.

The chain has TRBV27 and TRBJ2-3; 10 bases are a match to TRBD1. V lost 8 bases, J lost 7 bases, and 12 bases stayed unmatched. The CDR3 runs 15 residues. Germline V CDR1 and CDR2: MNHEY, SMNVEV (reference sequence). The CDR3 sequence: CASATPTGGRYTQYF. Here the CDR3 DNA reads TGTGCCAGCGCCACGCCGACAGGGGGCAGGTATACGCAGTATTTT.

This chain joins TRBV11-2 and TRBJ2-1; tentative D call: TRBD1 (6 bases). The germline V gene encodes CDR1 SGHAT and CDR2 FQNNGV. This CDR3 is 15 amino acids long. The V end lost 5 bases, the J end lost 0 bases, and 11 bases lay between the germline ends. The CDR3: CASSPGQRSYNEQFF. The CDR3, as DNA: TGTGCCAGCAGCCCAGGACAGCGCTCCTACAATGAGCAGTTCTTC. The full variable domain, with the rest looked up from reference TRBV11-2 and TRBJ2-1, is EAGVAQSPRYKIIEKRQSVAFWCNPISGHATLYWYQQILGQGPKLLIQFQNNGVVDDSQLPKDRFSAERLKGVDSTLKIQPAKLEDSAVYLCASSPGQRSYNEQFFGPGTRLTVL.

This chain links TRBV4-1 with TRBJ1-5; the D gene is possibly TRBD1 (5 bases). Deletions cut 0 bases from V and 7 bases from J, with 13 bases between. The CDR3 loop spans 15 amino acids. Germline assignment: CDR1 MGHRA and CDR2 YSYEKL. The chain's CDR3 is CASSQDRKPGQPQHF. In nucleotides, the CDR3 is TGCGCCAGCAGCCAAGATCGAAAGCCAGGGCAGCCCCAGCATTTT.

This chain joins TRBV27 and TRBJ2-5, with 10 bases fitting TRBD1. The CDR3 sequence is 14 residues long. The ends lost 6 bases at V and 1 base at J; junction bases unmatched: 2. Germline assignment: CDR1 MNHEY and CDR2 SMNVEV (reference sequence). This chain's CDR3 is CASRRQGAQETQYF. The CDR3 DNA follows: TGTGCCAGCAGAAGACAGGGGGCCCAAGAGACCCAGTACTTC.

This chain joins TRBV27 and TRBJ2-3; D is unresolved. The V gene's germline CDR1 is MNHEY and CDR2 SMNVEV (reference sequence). The CDR3 loop spans 13 amino acids. V lost 5 bases, J lost 4 bases, and 10 bases lay in between. Here the CDR3 reads CASSPSYADTQYF. The CDR3 DNA sequence: TGTGCCAGCAGTCCTAGTTATGCAGATACGCAGTATTTT.

V usage is TRBV28 and J usage is TRBJ2-7, with D tentatively TRBD1 (5 bases). Between the trimmed V and J ends, which lost 5 bases and 6 bases, there was a span of 17 bases. Germline V CDR1 and CDR2: MDHEN, SYDVKM. There are 14 residues in the CDR3. The DNA for the CDR3 is TGTGCCAGCAGTCCCCAGGGTCTCCCCGGCGAGCAGTACTTC. It yields the protein CASSPQGLPGEQYF.